This TCR beta chain comes out of a study of blood T cell repertoires in COVID-19. Overall study context: Sample material is recorded as cDNA or gDNA derived from T cells, B-cell-depleted T cells, or PBMCs.

In the authors' workflow: The authors estimated nucleated cell counts from reference gene primer amplification. Profiling relied on immunoSEQ multiplex PCR, and the TCRdb table lists in-frame clones only, not all of them. From that table come the V and J calls and clone size; the DNA was used to work out D and trimming. The data contain 430,000 or so clones, approximately 91% of them singletons. Cohort placement rested on clinical history that participants reported themselves. Within 2 weeks of study entry, exposed participants had contacted a PCR-confirmed or clinician-diagnosed COVID-19 case. The source material was PBMCs or T cells enriched from blood (not recorded which). The clonotype originates from a woman aged 18 to 35 who had been exposed to COVID-19.

The DNA of the CDR3 is TGTGCCAGCAGCGAGAGGCGGGGGCCCTACCTTTCCTACAATGAGCAGTTCTTC. This codes for CASSERRGPYLSYNEQFF. The V and J genes are TRBV7-2 and TRBJ2-1; D is possibly TRBD2 (7 bases). The ends were cut back, 5 bases at V and 1 base at J, with 21 bases in the middle. The CDR3 is 18 amino acids. Germline CDR1 SGHTA, CDR2 FQGNSA. The full variable domain, completed using reference TRBV7-2 and TRBJ2-1, is GAGVSQSPSNKVTEKGKDVELRCDPISGHTALYWYRQSLGQGLEFLIYFQGNSAPDKSGLPSDRFSAERTGGSVSTLTIQRTQQEDSAVYLCASSERRGPYLSYNEQFFGPGTRLTVL.